This T cell receptor (beta chain) was sequenced for a study of blood T cell repertoires in COVID-19. Overall study context: COVID-19 samples, acute and convalescent, were from the United States, Italy and Spain. T cells, B-cell-depleted T cells, or PBMCs supplied cDNA or gDNA.

The Seattle site enrolled patients during active infection and followed them longitudinally. Per the germline V gene, CDR1 is GTSNPN and CDR2 is SVGIG (reference sequence). This CDR3 contains 14 residues. V lost 2 bases, J lost 8 bases, and 10 bases stayed unmatched. Clones were read by immunoSEQ multiplex PCR, and TCRdb kept only the in-frame ones, dropping some. Seen here are about 180,000 clones, over 75% observed once, and the top ten hold around a sixth. Sequencing was carried out using peripheral blood. The sequence came from a person aged 65-85 years with COVID-19, enrolled during active disease. The gene calls are TRBV30 and TRBJ2-7; TRBD1 agrees at 9 bases. CDR3 in DNA: TGTGCCTGGAGTCATCGGGACAGGGTACGTCAGCAGTACTTC. Protein: CAWSHRDRVRQQYF. Filled out from reference TRBV30 and TRBJ2-7, the complete variable domain reads SQTIHQWPATLVQPVGSPLSLECTVEGTSNPNLYWYRQAAGRGLQLLFYSVGIGQISSEVPQNLSASRPQDRQFILSSKKLLLSDSGFYLCAWSHRDRVRQQYFGPGTRLTVT.